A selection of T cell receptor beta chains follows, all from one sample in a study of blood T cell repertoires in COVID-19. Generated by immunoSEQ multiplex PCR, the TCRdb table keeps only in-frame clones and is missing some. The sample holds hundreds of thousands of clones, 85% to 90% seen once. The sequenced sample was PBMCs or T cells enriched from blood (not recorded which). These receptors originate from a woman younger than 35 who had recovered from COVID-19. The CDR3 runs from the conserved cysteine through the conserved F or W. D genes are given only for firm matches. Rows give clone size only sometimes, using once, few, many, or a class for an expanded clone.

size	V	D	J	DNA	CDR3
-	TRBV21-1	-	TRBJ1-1	TGTGCCAGCAGCAAAGTCGGGGGGCGCTTGGCTGAAGCTTTCTTT	CASSKVGGRLAEAFF
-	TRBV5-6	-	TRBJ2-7	TGTGCCAGCAGCTCCGAGAGAGAGCAGTACTTC	CASSSEREQYF
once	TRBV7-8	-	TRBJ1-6	TGTGCCAGCAGCCCAGGGGTCCAAGGGTATAATTCACCCCTCCACTTT	CASSPGVQGYNSPLHF
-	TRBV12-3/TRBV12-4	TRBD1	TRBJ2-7	TGTGCCAGCACCCAAGACAGGGGAGGAGAGCAGTACTTC	CASTQDRGGEQYF
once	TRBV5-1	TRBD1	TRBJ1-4	TGCGCCAGCAGCTTTCAGGGGGCAGATGAAAAACTGTTTTTT	CASSFQGADEKLFF
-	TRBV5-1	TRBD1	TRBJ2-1	TGCGCCAGCAGCTCGGACAGGGGGCGCGTCAATGAGCAGTTCTTC	CASSSDRGRVNEQFF
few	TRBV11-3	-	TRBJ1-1	TGTGCCAGCAGCTTAGGCACCCATCCGGGTATCCACACTGAAGCTTTCTTT	CASSLGTHPGIHTEAFF
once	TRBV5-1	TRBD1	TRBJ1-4	TGCGCCAGCAGCGTGGGACAGGGTTCCAGTAATGAAAAACTGTTTTTT	CASSVGQGSSNEKLFF
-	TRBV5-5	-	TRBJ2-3	TGTGCCAGCACCAAGGACAGTCCAACGAGCACAGATACGCAGTATTTT	CASTKDSPTSTDTQYF
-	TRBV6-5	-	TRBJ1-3	TGTGCCAGCAGCCAACAGGTGACTGGAAACACCATATATTTT	CASSQQVTGNTIYF